Sequencing of this T cell receptor (beta chain) was carried out in a study of T cells after yellow fever vaccination. A single record per CDR3 protein comes from TCRdb applying MiXCR to the 5' RACE reads. Counted here are about 350,000 distinct CDR3 sequences, approximately 12% occurring once; the ten biggest clones make up 2.5% to 4%. This clonotype was observed a handful of times. The sequences come from CD4+ T cells sorted from PBMCs, collected 15 days after the yellow fever booster vaccination. The clonotype was recovered from a man between 18 and 35 years old who received the YFV17D yellow fever vaccine.

As DNA, the CDR3 is TGCGCCAGCAGCTCCTCGGAGAATTCACCCCTCCACTTT. Protein sequence: CASSSSENSPLHF. The chain combines TRBV5-1 with TRBJ1-6; no definite D call. Trimming shortened V by 3 bases and J by 7 bases, and 8 bases separated the two germline ends. Per the germline V gene, CDR1 is SGHRS and CDR2 is YFSETQ. The CDR3 runs to 13 residues.